This T cell receptor (beta chain) appears in the sequencing data of a study of blood T cells in healthy people across ages. For the second PCR, which ran for about 6 to 11 cycles, a sample-barcoded 5' primer and a J-beta primer mix were used. Each CDR3 protein is one row after TCRdb ran MiXCR on the 5' RACE reads. The top ten clones hold less than 8% of a sample with about 1,500,000 distinct CDR3 sequences, 42% of them seen once. This clonotype has more than one count but fewer than ten. From germline, CDR1 is SGHTA and CDR2 FQGNSA. Unmatched junction bases numbered 14, after V lost 1 base and J lost 12 bases. The CDR3 totals 16 residues.

The rearrangement uses TRBV7-2 and TRBJ2-1; 8 bases are shared with TRBD2. What was sequenced was blood. The receptor was derived from a woman aged 18-29 years in good health. This CDR3 reads CASSLGSLAGAAGQFF. CDR3 DNA: TGTGCCAGCAGCTTAGGCTCTCTAGCGGGTGCCGCGGGGCAGTTCTTC. Supplemented by reference TRBV7-2 and TRBJ2-1, the full variable domain reads GAGVSQSPSNKVTEKGKDVELRCDPISGHTALYWYRQSLGQGLEFLIYFQGNSAPDKSGLPSDRFSAERTGGSVSTLTIQRTQQEDSAVYLCASSLGSLAGAAGQFFGPGTRLTVL.